There are a few counts of the clone carrying this T cell receptor (beta chain). The sample originates from a study of blood T cells in healthy people across ages. Germline CDR1 is SGHTA and CDR2 is FQGNSA. The length of the CDR3 is 14 residues. V lost 6 bases and J lost 3, with 14 bases in between. The use of a sample-barcoded 5' primer and a J-beta primer mix characterized a second PCR of roughly 7 to 11 cycles. MiXCR was run by TCRdb on the 5' RACE reads, yielding one entry per CDR3 protein. The profile shows 800,000 to 1,300,000 distinct CDR3 sequences, under 30% of them singletons. These records were also assigned to another study, of T cells of mothers and their children.

The chain uses TRBV7-2 and TRBJ2-5; D not resolved. The sequenced sample consisted of blood. The sequence was obtained from a girl aged 2-15 years in good health. The CDR3 protein is CASRPGPVKETQYF. The CDR3 nucleotides are TGTGCCAGCAGGCCCGGCCCGGTTAAAGAGACCCAGTACTTC.